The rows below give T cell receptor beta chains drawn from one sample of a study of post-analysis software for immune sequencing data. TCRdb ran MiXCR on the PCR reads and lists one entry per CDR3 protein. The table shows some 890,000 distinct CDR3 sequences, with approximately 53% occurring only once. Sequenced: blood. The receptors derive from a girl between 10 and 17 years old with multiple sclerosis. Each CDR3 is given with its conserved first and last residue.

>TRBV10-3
CAVSEVNYGYTF
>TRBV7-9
CASSLEAGYYGYTF
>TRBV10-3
CAISPQGGGTEAFF
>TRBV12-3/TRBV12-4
CASSFMGTVRTEAFF
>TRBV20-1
CSAIFGTFGNEQFF
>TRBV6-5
CASSYGGQGARGANVLTF
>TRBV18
CASSFRDRGIQETHYF
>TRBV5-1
CASSLAPGSGTDTQYF
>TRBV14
CASSQKRVIYNEQFF
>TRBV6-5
CASRQTGGGNEKLFF
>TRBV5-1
CASGLLRSTGGREQFF
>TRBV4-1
CASSQDGQASFTGELFF
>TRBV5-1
CASSLNANYGYTF
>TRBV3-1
CASSQRVSTYEQYF